This T cell receptor beta chain was documented in a study of CD8+ T cells in alopecia areata. Study-level background: Administration of oral tofacitinib to treated patients was at 5 to 10 mg twice daily. Study results and caveats: Affected lesional scalp, above all in alopecia totalis/universalis, was more clonal than normal scalp. Sharing of TCR sequences between patients (possibly for HLA-related reasons) was less clear than in mice.

V lost 2 bases to trimming and J lost 6 bases, with 11 bases between them. Germline CDR1 and CDR2: SGHTA and FQGTGA. The CDR3 has 14 residues. TCR sequencing used cDNA made by reverse transcription of extracted RNA. The table came from immunoSEQ multiplex PCR; TCRdb's copy has only in-frame clones and leaves some out. The profile shows about 140,000 clones, 85% to 90% of them singletons. Worth noting for this clone: Its antigen is still unknown.

Treatment given: oral pan-JAK inhibitor, 5-10 mg twice daily. Sequencing was performed on CD8+ T cells sorted from blood, taken at week 4, from a patient treated with tofacitinib. The source is a human donor with alopecia areata. V is TRBV7-3 and J is TRBJ2-1; D perhaps matches TRBD2 (6 bases). In nucleotides, the CDR3 is TGTGCCAGCAGCTTATACGGGGGTGGCAATGAGCAGTTCTTC. Translating it yields CASSLYGGGNEQFF.